This entry concerns a single TCR beta chain. Its matching antigen is unknown. This sample was included in a study of cytomegalovirus exposure and HLA in healthy donors. The CDR3 extends over 18 amino acids. The ends lost 5 bases at V and 6 bases at J; junction bases unmatched: 16. CDR1 is MDHEN and CDR2 is SYDVKM in the germline V gene. Regarding the study as a whole: Relative to equally common others, HLA-associated TCR beta chains showed greater clonal expansion in a later analysis.

In the PCR, 60 Vbeta and 13 Jbeta primers were used. The table came from immunoSEQ multiplex PCR; TCRdb's copy has only in-frame clones and leaves some out. In the table there are 150,000 to 200,000 clones, approximately 80% of which are singletons. This TCR was sampled from a woman aged 50 to 65 in good health and CMV-seropositive. This chain connects TRBV28 to TRBJ2-2; TRBD2 aligns across 9 bases. Specimen: PBMCs. The CDR3 DNA is TGTGCCAGCAGTCCCCCCGGACTAGCGTTCTGGGGGTCCGGGGAGCTGTTTTTT. This codes for CASSPPGLAFWGSGELFF.